This is a list of T cell receptor beta chains from one sample in a study of shared clonotypes between healthy human individuals. The data were produced by immunoSEQ multiplex PCR, yet TCRdb's version contains in-frame clones alone and is incomplete. The repertoire consists of some 2,000,000 clones, with approximately 95% occurring once and the leading ten covering roughly 0.13%. The sample consisted of naive CD4+ T cells sorted from blood. These TCRs come from a young man in good health. Each CDR3 is given with its conserved first and last residue. D genes are given only for firm matches. Part of the rows lack a size; the others show once, few, many or a class for expanded clones.

V,D,size,J,CDR3,DNA
TRBV5-4,NA,NA,TRBJ2-1,CASSLYEYGGDEQFF,TGTGCCAGCAGCTTGTACGAGTATGGGGGCGATGAGCAGTTCTTC
TRBV10-3,TRBD2,NA,TRBJ2-1,CAISEGTSGGSSYNEQFF,TGTGCCATCAGTGAGGGGACTAGCGGGGGGAGCTCCTACAATGAGCAGTTCTTC
TRBV6-6,NA,NA,TRBJ1-4,CASSPPTKEKLFF,TGTGCCAGCAGTCCCCCCACAAAGGAAAAACTGTTTTTT
TRBV11-3,NA,NA,TRBJ2-7,CASSSTGSYEQYF,TGTGCCAGCAGCTCGACCGGGTCCTACGAGCAGTACTTC
TRBV6-6,NA,NA,TRBJ1-3,CASRASDTIYF,TGTGCCAGCAGAGCATCGGACACCATATATTTT
TRBV7-9,NA,NA,TRBJ2-7,CASSLDQGVYEQYF,TGTGCCAGCAGCTTAGACCAGGGAGTCTACGAGCAGTACTTC
TRBV5-1,TRBD2,NA,TRBJ2-3,CASRGEGGTDTQYF,TGCGCCAGCAGGGGGGAGGGCGGCACAGATACGCAGTATTTT
TRBV29-1,NA,NA,TRBJ1-2,CSVEGALATWGYTF,TGCAGCGTTGAAGGGGCCCTGGCCACCTGGGGCTACACCTTC
TRBV6-6,NA,NA,TRBJ2-7,CASSRDYEQYF,TGTGCCAGCAGTAGGGACTACGAGCAGTACTTC
TRBV5-4,TRBD2,NA,TRBJ2-1,CASSETSGNYNEQFF,TGTGCCAGCAGCGAAACTAGCGGGAACTACAATGAGCAGTTCTTC
TRBV5-1,NA,NA,TRBJ2-7,CASSSQGVSYEQYF,TGCGCCAGCAGCTCACAGGGAGTGTCGTACGAGCAGTACTTC
TRBV6-6,NA,NA,TRBJ2-7,CASTTDFPYEQYF,TGTGCCAGCACCACGGACTTCCCCTACGAGCAGTACTTC
TRBV6-1,TRBD1,NA,TRBJ1-2,CASSAFLSGGGGYTF,TGTGCCAGCAGTGCCTTTTTATCAGGGGGCGGAGGCTACACCTTC
TRBV4-3,TRBD2,NA,TRBJ2-5,CASSQPGLAETQYF,TGCGCCAGCAGCCAGCCCGGACTAGCGGAGACCCAGTACTTC
TRBV6-1,TRBD1,NA,TRBJ1-1,CASREGPGQGIDTEAFF,TGTGCCAGCAGAGAAGGTCCGGGACAGGGAATTGACACTGAAGCTTTCTTT
TRBV2,NA,NA,TRBJ2-7,CATGAQGVGEQYF,TGTGCCACCGGGGCCCAGGGAGTAGGCGAGCAGTACTTC
TRBV11-2,TRBD2,NA,TRBJ2-7,CASSLDGGSSYEQYF,TGTGCCAGCAGCTTAGACGGGGGGTCCTCCTACGAGCAGTACTTC
TRBV9,TRBD2,once,TRBJ2-1,CASSFGTSTNEQFF,TGTGCCAGCAGCTTTGGGACTAGTACCAATGAGCAGTTCTTC
TRBV6-5,NA,few,TRBJ1-5,CASSPANNQPQHF,TGTGCCAGCAGCCCGGCGAACAATCAGCCCCAGCATTTT
TRBV4-1,NA,NA,TRBJ1-3,CASSQGGAGIGTGNTIYF,TGCGCCAGCAGCCAAGGGGGGGCAGGGATTGGAACTGGAAACACCATATATTTT
TRBV5-6,NA,NA,TRBJ2-3,CASSLKFPGLLVYTDTQYF,TGTGCCAGCAGCTTGAAGTTCCCGGGACTCCTCGTGTACACAGATACGCAGTATTTT
TRBV5-1,TRBD1,NA,TRBJ1-4,CASSQPLGQGGEKLFF,TGCGCCAGCAGCCAACCACTGGGACAGGGGGGTGAAAAACTGTTTTTT
TRBV10-2,NA,once,TRBJ2-3,CASSGAGRTTDTQYF,TGCGCCAGCAGTGGGGCGGGACGTACTACAGATACGCAGTATTTT
TRBV29-1,TRBD2,NA,TRBJ2-5,CSVMGLAGYPQETQYF,TGCAGCGTGATGGGACTAGCGGGATACCCACAAGAGACCCAGTACTTC
TRBV7-8,NA,NA,TRBJ1-1,CASSFAISGTEAFF,TGTGCCAGCAGCTTCGCTATAAGTGGTACTGAAGCTTTCTTT
TRBV7-8,NA,NA,TRBJ2-1,CASTPRNEQFF,TGTGCCAGCACCCCGAGGAATGAGCAGTTCTTC
TRBV14,NA,NA,TRBJ2-7,CASSQWTVTEQYF,TGTGCCAGCAGCCAATGGACAGTTACCGAGCAGTACTTC
TRBV6-5,NA,NA,TRBJ1-2,CASSYSAGTNNYGYTF,TGTGCCAGCAGTTACTCCGCAGGGACAAATAACTATGGCTACACCTTC
TRBV28,NA,NA,TRBJ1-2,CASSLRKNPSYTF,TGTGCCAGCAGTTTAAGGAAGAACCCGAGCTACACCTTC
TRBV6-6,NA,NA,TRBJ2-7,CASSLRQGGAYEQYF,TGTGCCAGCAGCCTACGACAGGGAGGCGCCTACGAGCAGTACTTC
TRBV29-1,NA,NA,TRBJ2-5,CSVLVKGTQYF,TGCAGCGTTCTGGTGAAGGGGACCCAGTACTTC
TRBV5-6,NA,once,TRBJ2-3,CASSGGPRRADTQYF,TGTGCCAGCAGTGGCGGGCCAAGACGGGCAGATACGCAGTATTTT
TRBV30,TRBD1,NA,TRBJ1-3,CAWSVARGPGNTIYF,TGTGCCTGGAGTGTAGCCAGGGGGCCTGGAAACACCATATATTTT
TRBV2,NA,once,TRBJ1-2,CASSEGHRNYGYTF,TGTGCCAGCAGTGAGGGACATCGTAACTATGGCTACACCTTC
TRBV5-5,NA,NA,TRBJ1-6,CASSLAGTPNSPLHF,TGTGCCAGCAGCTTGGCCGGGACACCAAATTCACCCCTCCACTTT
TRBV19,NA,few,TRBJ1-1,CASRAVGNTEAFF,TGTGCCAGTAGGGCGGTGGGGAACACTGAAGCTTTCTTT
TRBV2,NA,NA,TRBJ1-5,CASSVGGSNQPQHF,TGTGCCAGCAGTGTCGGGGGGAGCAATCAGCCCCAGCATTTT
TRBV28,NA,NA,TRBJ2-7,CASSAPGKQYF,TGTGCCAGCAGTGCCCCGGGAAAGCAGTACTTC
TRBV19,TRBD1,once,TRBJ2-7,CASSIGDRDPYEQYF,TGTGCCAGTAGTATAGGGGACAGGGATCCCTACGAGCAGTACTTC
TRBV10-3,NA,NA,TRBJ1-2,CAISESQGLGYGYTF,TGTGCCATCAGTGAGTCGCAGGGCTTAGGCTATGGCTACACCTTC
TRBV19,NA,NA,TRBJ1-1,CASSGLSQNTEAFF,TGTGCCAGTAGTGGACTCTCCCAAAACACTGAAGCTTTCTTT
TRBV2,NA,NA,TRBJ2-2,CASSDPPNTGELFF,TGTGCCAGCAGTGACCCACCGAACACCGGGGAGCTGTTTTTT
TRBV27,NA,NA,TRBJ1-6,CASGFSLVSPLHF,TGTGCCAGCGGCTTCTCGTTAGTTTCACCCCTCCACTTT
TRBV5-1,TRBD1,once,TRBJ1-2,CASRETGGDGYTF,TGCGCCAGCAGAGAAACAGGGGGCGATGGCTACACCTTC
TRBV5-1,NA,NA,TRBJ1-1,CASSLGRGDTEAFF,TGCGCCAGCAGCTTGGGCCGCGGGGACACTGAAGCTTTCTTT
TRBV7-9,NA,NA,TRBJ1-1,CASSLNTPHEAFF,TGTGCCAGCAGCTTAAACACACCACATGAAGCTTTCTTT